This TCR beta chain was identified during a study of control samples from healthy donors and cancer patients. Data came from immunoSEQ multiplex PCR; TCRdb stores just in-frame clones and leaves some out. The data show 150,000 to 200,000 clones, around 89% seen once. This CDR3 spans 17 amino acids. Looked up from germline, CDR1 is LGHDT and CDR2 is YNNKEL (reference sequence). V was shortened by 3 bases and J by 6 bases, with 24 bases between the two germline ends. The V gene is TRBV3-1 (or the pseudogene TRBV3-2), the J gene TRBJ2-7; tentatively, D is TRBD2 (5 bases). The sequence came from a woman aged 50 to 60 in good health. Input material: blood. The CDR3: CASSQGAFTTLKGEQYF. DNA for the CDR3: TGTGCCAGCAGCCAGGGAGCGTTCACTACGCTAAAGGGCGAGCAGTACTTC.